This T cell receptor beta chain was found in a study of blood T cell repertoires in COVID-19. The CDR3 has 12 amino acids. Germline CDR1 is SEHNR and CDR2 is FQNEAQ (reference sequence). Between the trimmed V and J ends, which lost 8 bases and 0 bases, there was a span of 8 bases. TCRdb keeps only in-frame clones here, not all; method: immunoSEQ multiplex PCR. In the table there are approximately 210,000 clones, around 84% of which are singletons. This TCR was sampled from a man in his forties or fifties with COVID-19, enrolled during active disease. Sequenced: peripheral blood. This chain joins TRBV7-9 and TRBJ2-7, with D perhaps TRBD1 (5 bases). The CDR3 reads CASAGNSYEQYF. The DNA of the CDR3 is TGTGCCAGCGCAGGGAACTCCTACGAGCAGTACTTC.